Each of the 17 T cell receptor beta chains below was sequenced from the same sample in a study of monozygotic twins with inflammatory bowel disease. From its re-call of the 5' RACE reads, TCRdb lists each CDR3 protein once, without DNA. This table holds approximately 420,000 distinct CDR3 sequences. Source material: blood. The receptor source for this set is a human donor with ulcerative colitis or Crohn's disease, or a healthy co-twin of an affected twin (not recorded which).

The J gene is TRBJ2-2, the V gene TRBV6-5. The germline CDR1 and CDR2 sequences are MNHEY and SVGAGI. This CDR3 region has 14 residues. CDR3 in amino acids: CASSYSQGPGELFF.

This sequence joins TRBV7-9 and TRBJ1-1; TCRdb's assignment of TRBD1 cannot be checked, as there is no DNA. This CDR3 is 14 amino acids long. Germline CDR1 SEHNR, CDR2 FQNEAQ (reference sequence). The CDR3 loop is CASSRLGGNTEAFF.

The J gene is TRBJ2-1, the V gene TRBV12-3 or TRBV12-4; TCRdb proposes TRBD2, but this gene call is untestable without DNA. There are 17 residues in the CDR3. The CDR3 sequence: CASSYGLAGGPGYEQFF.

The J gene is TRBJ2-7, the V gene TRBV28; the D call of TRBD2 rests on TCRdb alone, since no DNA is present to check it. Per germline, CDR1 MDHEN and CDR2 SYDVKM. This CDR3 has 13 amino acids. CDR3 amino acids: CASKYSGSYEQYF.

The rearrangement links TRBV29-1 to TRBJ1-2. This CDR3 is built from 12 residues. CDR1 is SQVTM, CDR2 ANQGSEA, per germline. The CDR3 loop is CSVADTLYGYTF.

The chain combines TRBV19 with TRBJ1-2. The CDR3 runs to 13 residues. Per germline, CDR1 LNHDA and CDR2 SQIVND (reference sequence). This CDR3 reads CASSINRIYGYTF.

The V gene is TRBV4-1, the J gene TRBJ1-5. CDR1 and CDR2 (germline): MGHRA, YSYEKL. The length of the CDR3 is 15 residues. CDR3 region: CASSQGLAVRQPQHF.

This chain connects TRBV5-4 to TRBJ2-3; the TRBD2 assignment by TCRdb is unverifiable without DNA. Germline V CDR1 and CDR2: SGHNT, YYREEE (reference sequence). The CDR3 totals 16 residues. The CDR3 reads CASSLEGSGSTDTQYF.

The rearrangement links TRBV28 to TRBJ2-3; the D call from TCRdb, TRBD1, cannot be confirmed without DNA. CDR1 and CDR2 from the germline V gene are MDHEN and SYDVKM. This CDR3 has 15 residues. CDR3 region: CASSRKQGAADTQYF.

The chain combines TRBV18 with TRBJ2-2. In germline, CDR1 is KGHSH, CDR2 LQKENI. The CDR3 covers 14 residues. Here the CDR3 reads CASSPQFNTGELFF.

The chain is built from TRBV4-1 and TRBJ2-3; TCRdb's assignment of TRBD1 cannot be checked, as there is no DNA. This CDR3 spans 15 amino acids. Germline V gene data show CDR1 as MGHRA and CDR2 as YSYEKL. CDR3 sequence: CASSHGDSSTDTQYF.

This chain links TRBV19 with TRBJ2-1. Germline CDR1 reads LNHDA; CDR2 reads SQIVND (reference sequence). The CDR3 loop spans 15 amino acids. This chain's CDR3 is CASSREKGAYNEQFF.

The chain is built from TRBV6-2 or TRBV6-3 and TRBJ2-1; TCRdb outputs TRBD1, but without DNA this stays unchecked. CDR1 is MNHEY, CDR2 SVGEGT, per germline. The CDR3 covers 13 residues. The CDR3 sequence is CASSFRGQNEQFF.

The V call is TRBV29-1, the J call TRBJ2-3. Germline V gives CDR1 SQVTM, CDR2 ANQGSEA. There are 12 residues in the CDR3. The CDR3 sequence is CSAEPGTDTQYF.

V gene TRBV27 combines with J gene TRBJ2-3; TCRdb indicates TRBD1, and absent DNA this call remains unverified. CDR1 and CDR2 (germline): MNHEY, SMNVEV (reference sequence). CDR3 length: 15 amino acids. The chain's CDR3 is CASSLSRGGGNTQYF.

J is TRBJ2-1 and V is TRBV4-3; TCRdb outputs TRBD2, but without DNA this stays unchecked. Germline V CDR1 and CDR2: LGHNA, YSLEER. The CDR3 contains 16 residues. CDR3 residues: CASSQDRNSGRYEQFF.

The chain links TRBV5-1 to TRBJ1-1. The CDR3 runs to 14 residues. Germline lookup yields CDR1 SGHRS and CDR2 YFSETQ. CDR3 loop: CASSLGIGQFGAFF.